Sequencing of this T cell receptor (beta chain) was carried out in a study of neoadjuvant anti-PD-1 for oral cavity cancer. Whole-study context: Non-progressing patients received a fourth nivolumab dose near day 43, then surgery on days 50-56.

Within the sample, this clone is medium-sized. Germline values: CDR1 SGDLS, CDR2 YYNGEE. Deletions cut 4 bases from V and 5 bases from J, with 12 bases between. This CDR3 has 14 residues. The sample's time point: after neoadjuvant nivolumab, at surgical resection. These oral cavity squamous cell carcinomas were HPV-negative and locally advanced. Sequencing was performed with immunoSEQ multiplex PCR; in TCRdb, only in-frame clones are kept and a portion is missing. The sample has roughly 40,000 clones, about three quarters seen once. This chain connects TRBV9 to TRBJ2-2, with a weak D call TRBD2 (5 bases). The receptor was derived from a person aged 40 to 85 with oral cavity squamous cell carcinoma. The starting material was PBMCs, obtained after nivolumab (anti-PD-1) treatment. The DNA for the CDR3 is TGTGCCAGCAGCCCCCGAGGGCAAACCGGGGAGCTGTTTTTT. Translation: CASSPRGQTGELFF.